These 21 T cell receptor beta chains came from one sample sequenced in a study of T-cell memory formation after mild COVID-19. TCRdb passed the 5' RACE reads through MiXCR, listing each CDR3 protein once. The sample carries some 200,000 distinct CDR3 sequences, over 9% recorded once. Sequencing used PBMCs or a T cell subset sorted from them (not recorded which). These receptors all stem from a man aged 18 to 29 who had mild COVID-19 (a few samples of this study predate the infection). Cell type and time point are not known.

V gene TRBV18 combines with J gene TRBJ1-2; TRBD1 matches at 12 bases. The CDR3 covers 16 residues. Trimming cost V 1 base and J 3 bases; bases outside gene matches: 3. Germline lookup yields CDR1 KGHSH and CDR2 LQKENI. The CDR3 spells CASSPQGTGGYYGYTF. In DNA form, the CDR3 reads TGTGCCAGCTCACCACAGGGGACAGGGGGCTACTATGGCTACACCTTC.

CDR3 bases: TGCGCCAGCAGCCGAGAGGGACAGGGGAACACTGAAGCTTTCTTT. This codes for CASSREGQGNTEAFF. The chain couples TRBV5-1 to TRBJ1-1; 9 bases are a match to TRBD1. The CDR3 runs 15 residues. The germline CDR1 and CDR2 sequences are SGHRS and YFSETQ. V gave up 4 bases and J gave up 1 base; unmatched junction bases: 5.

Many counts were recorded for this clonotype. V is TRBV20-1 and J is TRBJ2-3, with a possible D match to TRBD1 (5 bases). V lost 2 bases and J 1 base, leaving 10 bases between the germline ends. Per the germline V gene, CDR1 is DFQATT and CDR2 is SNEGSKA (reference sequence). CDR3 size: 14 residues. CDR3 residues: CSARSPGRTDTQYF. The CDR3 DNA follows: TGCAGTGCTAGATCCCCAGGGCGCACAGATACGCAGTATTTT.

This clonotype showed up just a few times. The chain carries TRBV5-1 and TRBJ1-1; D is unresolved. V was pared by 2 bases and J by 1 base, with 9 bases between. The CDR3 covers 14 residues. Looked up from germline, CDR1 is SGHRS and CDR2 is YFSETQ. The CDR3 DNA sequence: TGCGCCAGCAGCTTCCTACCCTCGAACACTGAAGCTTTCTTT. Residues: CASSFLPSNTEAFF.

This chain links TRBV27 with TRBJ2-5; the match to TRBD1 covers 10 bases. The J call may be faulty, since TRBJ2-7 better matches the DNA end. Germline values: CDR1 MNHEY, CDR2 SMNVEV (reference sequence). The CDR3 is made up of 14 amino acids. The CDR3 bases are TGTGCCAGCAGTTCCCCGGGGACAGGGGACGAGCAGTACTTC. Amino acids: CASSSPGTGDEQYF.

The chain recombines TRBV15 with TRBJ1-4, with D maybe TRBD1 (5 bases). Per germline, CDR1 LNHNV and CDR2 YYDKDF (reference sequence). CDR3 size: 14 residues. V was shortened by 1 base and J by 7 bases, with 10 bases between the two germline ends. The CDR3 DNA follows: TGTGCCACCAGCAGAGCGGGGCAGGGTGAAAAACTGTTTTTT. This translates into CATSRAGQGEKLFF.

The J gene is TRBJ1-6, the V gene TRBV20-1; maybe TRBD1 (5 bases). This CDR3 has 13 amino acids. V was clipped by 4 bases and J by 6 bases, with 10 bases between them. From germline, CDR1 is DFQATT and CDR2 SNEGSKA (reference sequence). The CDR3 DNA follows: TGCAGTGCTAAGACAGACCCTAATTCACCCCTCCACTTT. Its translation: CSAKTDPNSPLHF.

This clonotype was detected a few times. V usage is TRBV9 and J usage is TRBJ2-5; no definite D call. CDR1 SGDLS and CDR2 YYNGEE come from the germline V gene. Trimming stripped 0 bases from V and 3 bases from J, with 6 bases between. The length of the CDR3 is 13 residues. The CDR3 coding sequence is TGTGCCAGCAGCGTAGCTCTGAAAGAGACCCAGTACTTC. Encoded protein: CASSVALKETQYF. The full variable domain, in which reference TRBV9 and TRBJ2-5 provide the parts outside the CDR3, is DSGVTQTPKHLITATGQRVTLRCSPRSGDLSVYWYQQSLDQGLQFLIQYYNGEERAKGNILERFSAQQFPDLHSELNLSSLELGDSALYFCASSVALKETQYFGPGTRLLVL.

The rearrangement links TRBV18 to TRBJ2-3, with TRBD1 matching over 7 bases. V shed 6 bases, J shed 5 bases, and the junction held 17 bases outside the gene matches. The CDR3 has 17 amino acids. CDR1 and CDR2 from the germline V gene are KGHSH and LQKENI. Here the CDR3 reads CASSFRADRYLEDTQYF. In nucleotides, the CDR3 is TGTGCCAGCTCGTTCCGGGCGGACAGGTATCTTGAAGATACGCAGTATTTT.

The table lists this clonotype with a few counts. The CDR3 DNA follows: TGCGCCAGCAGTCGGGACAGCCACGCTAACACTGAAGCTTTCTTT. Protein product: CASSRDSHANTEAFF. The V call is TRBV5-1, the J call TRBJ1-1; 7 positions match TRBD1. The CDR3 sequence is 15 residues long. The ends lost 5 bases at V and 2 bases at J; junction bases unmatched: 9. Germline V gene lookup returns CDR1 SGHRS and CDR2 YFSETQ.

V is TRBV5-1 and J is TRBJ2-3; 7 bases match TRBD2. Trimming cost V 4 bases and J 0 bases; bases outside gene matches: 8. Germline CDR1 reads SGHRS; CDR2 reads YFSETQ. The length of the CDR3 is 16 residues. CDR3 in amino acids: CASSPGGSGSTDTQYF. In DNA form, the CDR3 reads TGCGCCAGCAGCCCTGGGGGTAGCGGGAGCACAGATACGCAGTATTTT.

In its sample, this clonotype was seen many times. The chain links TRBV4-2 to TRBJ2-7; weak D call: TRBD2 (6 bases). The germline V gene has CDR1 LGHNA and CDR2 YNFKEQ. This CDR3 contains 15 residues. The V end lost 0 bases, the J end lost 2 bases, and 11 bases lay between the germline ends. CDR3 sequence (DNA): TGTGCCAGCAGCCAAGATCTAGCGCCTGCCTACGAGCAGTACTTC. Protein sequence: CASSQDLAPAYEQYF.

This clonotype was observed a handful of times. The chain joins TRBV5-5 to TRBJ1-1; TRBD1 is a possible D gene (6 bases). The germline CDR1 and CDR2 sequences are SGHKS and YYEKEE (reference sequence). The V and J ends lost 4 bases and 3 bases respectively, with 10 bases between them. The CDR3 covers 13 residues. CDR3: CASSRDTHTEAFF. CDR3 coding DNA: TGTGCCAGCAGCCGGGACACTCACACTGAAGCTTTCTTT.

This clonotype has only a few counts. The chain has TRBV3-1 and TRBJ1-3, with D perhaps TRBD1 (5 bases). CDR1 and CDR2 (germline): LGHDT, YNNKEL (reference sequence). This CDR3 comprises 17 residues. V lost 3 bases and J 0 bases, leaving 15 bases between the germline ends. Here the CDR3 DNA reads TGTGCCAGCAGCCAGGGGGATCTCAAAATCTCTGGAAACACCATATATTTT. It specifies CASSQGDLKISGNTIYF. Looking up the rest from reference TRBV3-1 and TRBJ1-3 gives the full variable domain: DTAVSQTPKYLVTQMGNDKSIKCEQNLGHDTMYWYKQDSKKFLKIMFSYNNKELIINETVPNRFSPKSPDKAHLNLHINSLELGDSAVYFCASSQGDLKISGNTIYFGEGSWLTVV.

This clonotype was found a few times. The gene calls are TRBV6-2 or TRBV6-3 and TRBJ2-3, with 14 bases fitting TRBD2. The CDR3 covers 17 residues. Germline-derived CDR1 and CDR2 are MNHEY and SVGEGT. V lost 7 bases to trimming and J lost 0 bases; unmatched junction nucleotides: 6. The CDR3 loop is CASTGLAGGASTDTQYF. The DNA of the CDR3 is TGTGCCAGCACCGGACTAGCGGGGGGTGCTAGCACAGATACGCAGTATTTT.

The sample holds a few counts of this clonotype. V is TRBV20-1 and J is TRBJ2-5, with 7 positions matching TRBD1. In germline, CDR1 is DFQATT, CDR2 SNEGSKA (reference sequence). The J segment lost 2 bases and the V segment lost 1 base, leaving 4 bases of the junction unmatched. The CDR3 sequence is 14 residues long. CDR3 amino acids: CSARVPGGQETQYF. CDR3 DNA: TGCAGTGCTAGAGTTCCAGGGGGACAAGAGACCCAGTACTTC.

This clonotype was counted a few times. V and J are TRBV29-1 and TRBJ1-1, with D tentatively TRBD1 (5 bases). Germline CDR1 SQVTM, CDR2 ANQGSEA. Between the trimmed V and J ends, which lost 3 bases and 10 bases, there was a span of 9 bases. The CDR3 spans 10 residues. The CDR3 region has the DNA TGCAGCGTTGAGGAGGGGATAGCTTTCTTT. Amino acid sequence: CSVEEGIAFF.

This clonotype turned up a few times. DNA of the CDR3: TGCAGTGCTAGATCAGGGATCGGAAACACCATATATTTT. This codes for CSARSGIGNTIYF. The V gene is TRBV20-1, the J gene TRBJ1-3; TRBD1 might be the D (5 bases). Per germline, CDR1 DFQATT and CDR2 SNEGSKA (reference sequence). The CDR3 totals 13 residues. The V gene lost 2 bases and the J gene lost 4 bases, with 9 bases spanning the gap.

The CDR3 spells CAGQQEANTEAFF. For the CDR3, the DNA is TGTGCCGGGCAACAGGAGGCGAACACTGAAGCTTTCTTT. The chain recombines TRBV2 with TRBJ1-1, with D possibly TRBD1 on 5 matching bases. The V and J ends lost 11 bases and 1 base respectively, with 14 bases between them. This CDR3 spans 13 amino acids. CDR1 is SNHLY and CDR2 is FYNNEI in the germline V gene.

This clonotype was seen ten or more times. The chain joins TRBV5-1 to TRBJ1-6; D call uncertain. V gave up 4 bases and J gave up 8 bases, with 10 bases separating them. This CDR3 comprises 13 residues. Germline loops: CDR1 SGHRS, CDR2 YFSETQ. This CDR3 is CASSLGRDSPLHF. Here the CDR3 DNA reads TGCGCCAGCAGCCTGGGGAGGGATTCACCCCTCCACTTT.

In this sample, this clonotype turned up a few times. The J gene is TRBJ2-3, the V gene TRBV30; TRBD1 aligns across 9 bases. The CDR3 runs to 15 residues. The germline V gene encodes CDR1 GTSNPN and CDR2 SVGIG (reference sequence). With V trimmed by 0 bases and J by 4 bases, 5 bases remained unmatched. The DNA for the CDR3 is TGTGCCTGGAGTGTGGGACAGGGAAGACCAGATACGCAGTATTTT. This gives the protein CAWSVGQGRPDTQYF. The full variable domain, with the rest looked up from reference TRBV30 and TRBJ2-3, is SQTIHQWPATLVQPVGSPLSLECTVEGTSNPNLYWYRQAAGRGLQLLFYSVGIGQISSEVPQNLSASRPQDRQFILSSKKLLLSDSGFYLCAWSVGQGRPDTQYFGPGTRLTVL.